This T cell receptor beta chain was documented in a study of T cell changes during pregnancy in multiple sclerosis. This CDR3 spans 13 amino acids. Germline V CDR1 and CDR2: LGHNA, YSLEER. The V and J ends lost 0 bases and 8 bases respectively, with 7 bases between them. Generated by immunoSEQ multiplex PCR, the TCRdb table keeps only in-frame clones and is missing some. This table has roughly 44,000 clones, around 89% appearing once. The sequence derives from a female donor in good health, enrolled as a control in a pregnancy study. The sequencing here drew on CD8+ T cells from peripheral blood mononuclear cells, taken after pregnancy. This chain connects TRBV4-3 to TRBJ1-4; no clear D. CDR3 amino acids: CASSQDVEEKLFF. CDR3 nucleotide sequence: TGCGCCAGCAGCCAAGATGTGGAGGAAAAACTGTTTTTT.